This T cell receptor beta chain was identified in a study of spatial heterogeneity in lung cancer. Study-level information: A unique TCR and UMI combination showed up more than ten times in raw reads, on average.

Time point noted: sample taken at primary tumor resection. Sequencing of whole RNA from tumor, nontumor lung or frozen PBMC involved no sorting. This clonotype came up many times. CDR3 length: 14 residues. Trimming pared 1 base from V and 1 base from J, leaving 8 bases between. Per the germline V gene, CDR1 is DFQATT and CDR2 is SNEGSKA (reference sequence). Individual TCR cDNA molecules each bore their own unique molecular identifier. TCRdb re-called the 5' RACE reads through MiXCR, storing one row per CDR3 protein. Of roughly 21,000 distinct CDR3 sequences listed, under 4% are singletons. The sequence was obtained from a female donor with early-stage non-small cell lung cancer. The sequences come from PBMCs, collected at surgery. V gene TRBV20-1 combines with J gene TRBJ2-4; TRBD2 might be the D (5 bases). CDR3 DNA sequence: TGCAGTGCTAGAGGAGGGTTCGCCAAAAACATTCAGTACTTC. Translating it yields CSARGGFAKNIQYF.